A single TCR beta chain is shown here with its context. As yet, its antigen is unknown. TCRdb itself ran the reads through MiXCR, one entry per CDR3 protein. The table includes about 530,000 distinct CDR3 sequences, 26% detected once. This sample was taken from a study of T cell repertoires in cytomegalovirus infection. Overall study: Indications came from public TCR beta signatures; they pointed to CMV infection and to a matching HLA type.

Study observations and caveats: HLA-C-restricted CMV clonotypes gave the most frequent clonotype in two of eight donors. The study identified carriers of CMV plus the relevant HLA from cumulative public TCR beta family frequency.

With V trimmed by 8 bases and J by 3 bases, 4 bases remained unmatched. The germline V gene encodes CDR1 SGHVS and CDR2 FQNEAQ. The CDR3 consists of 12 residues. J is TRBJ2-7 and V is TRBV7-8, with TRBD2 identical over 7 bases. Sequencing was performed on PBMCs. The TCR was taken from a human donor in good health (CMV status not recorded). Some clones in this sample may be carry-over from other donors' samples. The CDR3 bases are TGTGCCAGCGCGGGCGGGGGCTACGAGCAGTACTTC. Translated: CASAGGGYEQYF.